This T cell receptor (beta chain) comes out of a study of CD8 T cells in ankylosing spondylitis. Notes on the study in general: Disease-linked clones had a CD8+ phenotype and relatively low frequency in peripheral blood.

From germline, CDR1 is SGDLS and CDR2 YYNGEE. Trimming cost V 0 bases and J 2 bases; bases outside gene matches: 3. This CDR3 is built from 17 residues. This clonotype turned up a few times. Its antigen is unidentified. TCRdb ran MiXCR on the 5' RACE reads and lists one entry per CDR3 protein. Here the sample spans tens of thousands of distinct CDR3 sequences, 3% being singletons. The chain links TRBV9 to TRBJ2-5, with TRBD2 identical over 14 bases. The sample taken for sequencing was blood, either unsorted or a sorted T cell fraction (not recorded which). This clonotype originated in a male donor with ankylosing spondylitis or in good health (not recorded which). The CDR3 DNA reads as TGTGCCAGCAGCGTAGGGGGACTAGCGGGAGCGCAAGAGACCCAGTACTTC. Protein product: CASSVGGLAGAQETQYF. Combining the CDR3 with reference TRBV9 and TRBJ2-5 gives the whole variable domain DSGVTQTPKHLITATGQRVTLRCSPRSGDLSVYWYQQSLDQGLQFLIQYYNGEERAKGNILERFSAQQFPDLHSELNLSSLELGDSALYFCASSVGGLAGAQETQYFGPGTRLLVL.